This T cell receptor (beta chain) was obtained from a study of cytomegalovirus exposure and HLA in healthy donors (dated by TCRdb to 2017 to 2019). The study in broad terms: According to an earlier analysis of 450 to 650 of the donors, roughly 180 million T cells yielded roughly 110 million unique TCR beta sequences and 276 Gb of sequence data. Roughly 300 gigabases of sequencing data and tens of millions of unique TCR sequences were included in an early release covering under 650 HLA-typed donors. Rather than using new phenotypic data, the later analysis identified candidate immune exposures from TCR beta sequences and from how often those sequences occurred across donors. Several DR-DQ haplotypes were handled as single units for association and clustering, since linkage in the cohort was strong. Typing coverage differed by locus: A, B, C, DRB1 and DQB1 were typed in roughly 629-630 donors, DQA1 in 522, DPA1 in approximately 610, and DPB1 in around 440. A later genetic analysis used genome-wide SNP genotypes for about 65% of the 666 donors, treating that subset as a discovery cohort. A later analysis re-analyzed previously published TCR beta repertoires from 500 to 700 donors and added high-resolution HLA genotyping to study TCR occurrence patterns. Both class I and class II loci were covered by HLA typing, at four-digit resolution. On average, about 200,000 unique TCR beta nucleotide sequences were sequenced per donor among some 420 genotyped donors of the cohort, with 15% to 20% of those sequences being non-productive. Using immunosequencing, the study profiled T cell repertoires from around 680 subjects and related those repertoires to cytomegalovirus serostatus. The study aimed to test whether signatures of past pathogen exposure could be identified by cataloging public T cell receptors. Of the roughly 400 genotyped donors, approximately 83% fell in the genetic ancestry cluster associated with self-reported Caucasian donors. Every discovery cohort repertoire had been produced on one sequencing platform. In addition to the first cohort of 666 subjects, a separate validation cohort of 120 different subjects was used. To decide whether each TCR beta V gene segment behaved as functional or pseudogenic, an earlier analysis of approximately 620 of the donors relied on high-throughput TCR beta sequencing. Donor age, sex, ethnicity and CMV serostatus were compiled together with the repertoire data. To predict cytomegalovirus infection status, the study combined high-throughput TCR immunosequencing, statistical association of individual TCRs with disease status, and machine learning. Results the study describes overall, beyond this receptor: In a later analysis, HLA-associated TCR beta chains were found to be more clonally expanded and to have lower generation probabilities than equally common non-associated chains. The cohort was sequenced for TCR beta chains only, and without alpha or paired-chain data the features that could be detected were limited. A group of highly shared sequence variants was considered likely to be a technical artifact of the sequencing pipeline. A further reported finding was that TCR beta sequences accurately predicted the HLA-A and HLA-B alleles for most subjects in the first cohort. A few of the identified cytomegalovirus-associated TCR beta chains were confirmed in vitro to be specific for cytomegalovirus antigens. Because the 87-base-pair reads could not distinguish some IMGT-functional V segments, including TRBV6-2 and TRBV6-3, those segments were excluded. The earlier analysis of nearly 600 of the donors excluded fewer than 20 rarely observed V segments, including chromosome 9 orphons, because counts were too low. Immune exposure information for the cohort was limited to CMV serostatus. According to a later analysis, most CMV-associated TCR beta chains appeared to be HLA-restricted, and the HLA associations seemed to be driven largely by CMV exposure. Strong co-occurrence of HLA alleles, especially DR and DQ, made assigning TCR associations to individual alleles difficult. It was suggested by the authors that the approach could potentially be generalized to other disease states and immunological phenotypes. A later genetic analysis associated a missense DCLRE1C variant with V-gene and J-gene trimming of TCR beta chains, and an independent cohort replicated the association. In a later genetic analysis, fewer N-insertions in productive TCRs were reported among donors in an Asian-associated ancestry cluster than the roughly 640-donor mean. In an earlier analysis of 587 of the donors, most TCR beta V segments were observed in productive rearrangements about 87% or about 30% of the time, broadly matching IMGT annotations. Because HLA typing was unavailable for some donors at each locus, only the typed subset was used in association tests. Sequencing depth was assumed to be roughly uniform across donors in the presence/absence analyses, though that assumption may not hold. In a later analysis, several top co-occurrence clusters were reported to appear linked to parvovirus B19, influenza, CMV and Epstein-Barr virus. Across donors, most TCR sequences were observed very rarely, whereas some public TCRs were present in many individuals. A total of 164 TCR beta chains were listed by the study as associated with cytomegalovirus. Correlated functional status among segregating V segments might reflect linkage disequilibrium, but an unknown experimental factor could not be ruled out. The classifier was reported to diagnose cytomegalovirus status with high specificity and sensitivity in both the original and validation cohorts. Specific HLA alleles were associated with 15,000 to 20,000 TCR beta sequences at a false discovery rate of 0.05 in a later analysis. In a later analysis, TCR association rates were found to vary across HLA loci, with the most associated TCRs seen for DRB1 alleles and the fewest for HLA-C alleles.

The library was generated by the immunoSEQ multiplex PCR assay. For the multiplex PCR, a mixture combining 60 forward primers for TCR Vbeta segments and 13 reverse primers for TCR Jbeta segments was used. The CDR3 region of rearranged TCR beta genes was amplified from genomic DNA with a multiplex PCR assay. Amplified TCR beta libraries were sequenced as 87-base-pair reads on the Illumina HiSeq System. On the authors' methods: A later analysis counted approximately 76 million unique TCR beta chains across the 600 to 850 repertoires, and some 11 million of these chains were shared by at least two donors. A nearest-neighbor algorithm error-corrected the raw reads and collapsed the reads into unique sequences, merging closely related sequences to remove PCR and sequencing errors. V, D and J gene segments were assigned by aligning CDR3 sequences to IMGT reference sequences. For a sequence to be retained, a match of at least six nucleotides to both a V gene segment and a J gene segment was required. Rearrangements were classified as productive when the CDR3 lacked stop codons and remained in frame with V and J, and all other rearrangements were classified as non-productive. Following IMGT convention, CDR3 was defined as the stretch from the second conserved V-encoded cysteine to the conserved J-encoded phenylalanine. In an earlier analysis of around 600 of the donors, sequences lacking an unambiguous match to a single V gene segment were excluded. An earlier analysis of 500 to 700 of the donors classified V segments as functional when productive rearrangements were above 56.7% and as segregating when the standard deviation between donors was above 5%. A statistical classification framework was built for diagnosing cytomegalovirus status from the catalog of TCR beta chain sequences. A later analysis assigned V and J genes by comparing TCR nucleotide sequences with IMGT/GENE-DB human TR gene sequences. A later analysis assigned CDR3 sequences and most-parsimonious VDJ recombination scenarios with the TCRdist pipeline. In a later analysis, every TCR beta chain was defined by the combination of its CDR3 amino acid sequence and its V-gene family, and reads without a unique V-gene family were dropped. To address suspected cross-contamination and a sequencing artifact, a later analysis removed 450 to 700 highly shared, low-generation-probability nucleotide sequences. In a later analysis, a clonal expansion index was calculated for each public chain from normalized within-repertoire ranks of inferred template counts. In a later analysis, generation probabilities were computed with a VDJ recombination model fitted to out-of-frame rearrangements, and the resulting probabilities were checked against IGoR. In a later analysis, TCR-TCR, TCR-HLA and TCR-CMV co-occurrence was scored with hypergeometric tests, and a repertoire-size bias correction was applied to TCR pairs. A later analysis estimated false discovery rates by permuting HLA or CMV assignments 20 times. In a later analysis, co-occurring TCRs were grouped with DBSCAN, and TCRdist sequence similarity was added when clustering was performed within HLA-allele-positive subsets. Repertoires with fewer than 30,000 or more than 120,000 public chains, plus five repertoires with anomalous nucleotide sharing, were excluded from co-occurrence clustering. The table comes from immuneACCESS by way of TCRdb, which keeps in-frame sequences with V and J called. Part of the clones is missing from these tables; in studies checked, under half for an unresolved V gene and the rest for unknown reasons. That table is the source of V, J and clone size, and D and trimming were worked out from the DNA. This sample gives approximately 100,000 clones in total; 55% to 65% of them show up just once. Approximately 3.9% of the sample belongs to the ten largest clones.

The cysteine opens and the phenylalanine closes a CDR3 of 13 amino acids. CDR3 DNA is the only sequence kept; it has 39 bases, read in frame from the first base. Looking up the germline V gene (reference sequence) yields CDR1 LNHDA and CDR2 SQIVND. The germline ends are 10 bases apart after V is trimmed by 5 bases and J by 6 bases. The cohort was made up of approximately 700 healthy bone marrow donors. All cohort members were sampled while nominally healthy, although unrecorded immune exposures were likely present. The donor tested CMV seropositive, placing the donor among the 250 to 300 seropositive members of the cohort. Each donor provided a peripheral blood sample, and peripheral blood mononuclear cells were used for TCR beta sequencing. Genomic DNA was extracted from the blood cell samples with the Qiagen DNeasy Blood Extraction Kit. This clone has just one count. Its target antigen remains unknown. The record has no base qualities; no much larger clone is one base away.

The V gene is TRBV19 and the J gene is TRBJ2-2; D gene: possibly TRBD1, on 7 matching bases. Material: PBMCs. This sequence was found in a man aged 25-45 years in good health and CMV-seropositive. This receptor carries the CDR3 CASSQGGAGELFF. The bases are TGTGCCAGTAGTCAGGGGGGAGCCGGGGAGCTGTTTTTT.